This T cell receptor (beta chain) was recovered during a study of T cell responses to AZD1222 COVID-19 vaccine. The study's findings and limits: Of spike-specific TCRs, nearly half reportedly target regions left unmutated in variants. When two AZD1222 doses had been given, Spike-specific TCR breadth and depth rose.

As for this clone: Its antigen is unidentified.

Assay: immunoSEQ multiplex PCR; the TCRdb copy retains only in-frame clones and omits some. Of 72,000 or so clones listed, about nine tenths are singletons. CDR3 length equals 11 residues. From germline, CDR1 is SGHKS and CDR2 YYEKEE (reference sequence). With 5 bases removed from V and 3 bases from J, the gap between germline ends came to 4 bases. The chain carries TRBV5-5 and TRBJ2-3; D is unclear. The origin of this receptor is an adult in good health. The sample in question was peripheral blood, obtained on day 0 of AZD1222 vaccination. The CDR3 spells CASSQTDTQYF. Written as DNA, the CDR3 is TGTGCCAGCAGTCAGACAGATACGCAGTATTTT.